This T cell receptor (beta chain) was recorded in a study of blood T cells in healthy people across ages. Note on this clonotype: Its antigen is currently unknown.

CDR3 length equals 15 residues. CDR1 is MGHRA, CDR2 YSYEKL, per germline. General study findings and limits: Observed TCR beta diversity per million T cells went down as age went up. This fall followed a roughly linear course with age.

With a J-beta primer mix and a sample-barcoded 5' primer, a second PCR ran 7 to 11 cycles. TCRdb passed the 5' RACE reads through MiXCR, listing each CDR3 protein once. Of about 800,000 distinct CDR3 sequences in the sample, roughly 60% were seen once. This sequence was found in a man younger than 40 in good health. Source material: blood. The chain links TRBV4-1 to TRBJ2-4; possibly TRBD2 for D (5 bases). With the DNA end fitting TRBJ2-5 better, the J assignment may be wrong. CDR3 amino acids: CASSQDRGVQETQYF. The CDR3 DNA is TGCGCCAGCAGCCAAGATCGGGGAGTCCAAGAGACCCAGTACTTC.